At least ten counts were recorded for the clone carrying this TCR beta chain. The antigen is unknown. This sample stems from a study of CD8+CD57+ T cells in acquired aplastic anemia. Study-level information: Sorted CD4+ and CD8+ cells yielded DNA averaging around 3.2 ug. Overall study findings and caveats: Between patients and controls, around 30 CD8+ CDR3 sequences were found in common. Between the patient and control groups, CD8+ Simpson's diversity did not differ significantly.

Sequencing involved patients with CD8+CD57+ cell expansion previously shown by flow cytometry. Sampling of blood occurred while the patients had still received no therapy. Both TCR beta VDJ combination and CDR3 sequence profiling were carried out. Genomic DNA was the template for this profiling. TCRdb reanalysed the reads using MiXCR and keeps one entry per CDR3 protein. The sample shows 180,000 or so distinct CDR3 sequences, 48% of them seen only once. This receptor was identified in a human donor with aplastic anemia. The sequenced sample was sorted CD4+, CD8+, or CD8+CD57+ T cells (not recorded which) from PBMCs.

The DNA for the CDR3 is TGTGCCAGCAGTCAAACACCAAACTATGGCTACACCTTC. It translates to CASSQTPNYGYTF. This chain joins TRBV7-8 and TRBJ1-2; D gene ambiguous. Germline CDR1 SGHVS, CDR2 FQNEAQ. Deletions cut 6 bases from V and 2 bases from J, with 10 bases between. The CDR3 totals 13 residues.